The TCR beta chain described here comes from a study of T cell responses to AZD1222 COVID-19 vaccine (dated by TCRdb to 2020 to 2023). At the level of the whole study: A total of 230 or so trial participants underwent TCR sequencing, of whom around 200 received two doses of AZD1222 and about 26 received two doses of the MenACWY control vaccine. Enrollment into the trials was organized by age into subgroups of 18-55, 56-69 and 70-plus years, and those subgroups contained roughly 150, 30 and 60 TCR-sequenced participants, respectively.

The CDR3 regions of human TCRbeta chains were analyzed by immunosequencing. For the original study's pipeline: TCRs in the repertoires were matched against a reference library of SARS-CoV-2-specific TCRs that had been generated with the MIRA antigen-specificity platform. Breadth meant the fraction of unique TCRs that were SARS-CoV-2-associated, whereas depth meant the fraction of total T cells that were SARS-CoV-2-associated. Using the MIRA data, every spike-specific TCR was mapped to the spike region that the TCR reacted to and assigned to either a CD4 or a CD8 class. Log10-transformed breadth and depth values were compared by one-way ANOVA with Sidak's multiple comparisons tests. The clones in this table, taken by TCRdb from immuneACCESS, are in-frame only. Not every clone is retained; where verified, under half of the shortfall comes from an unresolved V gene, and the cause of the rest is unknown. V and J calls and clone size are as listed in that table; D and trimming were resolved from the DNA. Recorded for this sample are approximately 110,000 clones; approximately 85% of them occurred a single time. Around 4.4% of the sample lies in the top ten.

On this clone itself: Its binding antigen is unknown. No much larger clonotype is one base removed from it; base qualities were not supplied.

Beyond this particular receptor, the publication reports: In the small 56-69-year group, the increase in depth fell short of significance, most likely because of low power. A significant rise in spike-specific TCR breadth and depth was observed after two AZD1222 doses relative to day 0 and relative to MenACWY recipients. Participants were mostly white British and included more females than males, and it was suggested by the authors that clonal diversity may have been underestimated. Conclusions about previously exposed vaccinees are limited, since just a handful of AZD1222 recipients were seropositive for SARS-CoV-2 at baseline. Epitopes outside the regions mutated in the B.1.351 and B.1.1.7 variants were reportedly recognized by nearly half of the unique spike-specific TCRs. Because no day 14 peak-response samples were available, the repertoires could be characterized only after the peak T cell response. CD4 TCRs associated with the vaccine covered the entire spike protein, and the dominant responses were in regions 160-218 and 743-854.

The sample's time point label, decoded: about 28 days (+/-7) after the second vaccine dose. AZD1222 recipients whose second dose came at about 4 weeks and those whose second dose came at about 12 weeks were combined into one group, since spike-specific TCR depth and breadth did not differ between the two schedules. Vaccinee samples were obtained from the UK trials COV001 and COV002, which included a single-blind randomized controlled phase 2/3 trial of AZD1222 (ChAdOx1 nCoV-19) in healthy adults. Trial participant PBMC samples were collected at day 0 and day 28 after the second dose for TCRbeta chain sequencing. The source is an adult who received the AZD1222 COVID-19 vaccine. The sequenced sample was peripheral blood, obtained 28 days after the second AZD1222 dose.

The CDR3 sequence is CASSQEPQGRNTIYF. The sequenced DNA is TGTGCCAGCAGCCAAGAGCCCCAGGGGCGAAACACCATATATTTT. The chain is made from TRBV3-1 (or the pseudogene TRBV3-2) and TRBJ1-3; TRBD1 might be the D gene, on 6 matching bases. Reading from cysteine to phenylalanine, the CDR3 counts 15 amino acids. This entry keeps only the CDR3 DNA: 45 bases, framed from base 1. V is clipped by 0 bases and J by 5 bases, and the sequence between their germline boundaries is 11 bases long. Per the germline V gene (reference sequence), LGHDT is the CDR1 and YNNKEL is the CDR2.